Many counts were recorded for the clone carrying this T cell receptor beta chain. Its target is not known. RNA transcripts served as the template for amplifying TCR beta CDR3 regions. Researchers ran a first-round RT-PCR on the TCR CDR3 using the HTBI primer set. Using its own MiXCR run on the multiplex PCR reads, TCRdb lists one record per CDR3 protein. The table records around 240,000 distinct CDR3 sequences, about 15% of them present only once. Germline CDR1 is SGHDT and CDR2 is YYEEEE. Trimming cost V 0 bases and J 8 bases, with 11 bases left between them. The CDR3 totals 13 residues. The sample originates from a study of T cells in Graves' hyperthyroidism and ophthalmopathy. Broader study findings: Most thyroid-expanded clonotypes above 0.001 were also found in blood. From stable hyperthyroidism, ophthalmopathy was separated by a 13 V-J model.

The source material was blood. This clonotype was sampled from a woman between 40 and 50 years old with Graves' hyperthyroidism that later progressed to Graves' ophthalmopathy. The chain carries TRBV5-6 and TRBJ1-1; weak D call: TRBD1 (5 bases). The CDR3 sequence is CASSLGPGPEAFF. For the CDR3, the DNA is TGTGCCAGCAGCTTGGGTCCAGGGCCCGAAGCTTTCTTT.